This T cell receptor (beta chain) was captured in a study of CD8+ T cells in alopecia areata. The treatment was: oral pan-JAK inhibitor, 5-10 mg twice daily. PBMC-derived CD4+ and CD8+ T cells were sorted. Sequencing relied on a cDNA template that was reverse transcribed from extracted RNA. Profiled with immunoSEQ multiplex PCR; TCRdb holds only in-frame clones, not every one. Of 210,000 or so clones listed, approximately 72% were seen once; the top ten hold 1.2%. Study conclusions and caveats: Elevated clonality characterized lesional scalp relative to normal scalp, particularly in alopecia totalis/universalis.

V dropped 5 bases and J dropped 0; count of bases not matched to a gene: 13. The CDR3 extends over 18 amino acids. Per the germline V gene, CDR1 is LNHNV and CDR2 is YYDKDF (reference sequence). As concerns this clone: Antigen: not known.

The starting material was CD4+ T cells sorted from blood, obtained at approximately week 42, from a patient treated with tofacitinib. The sequence derives from a human donor with alopecia areata. The chain combines TRBV15 with TRBJ2-4; 7 bases align to TRBD1. The CDR3 coding sequence is TGTGCCACCAGCGGTGACCCCAGGACAGGACTAGCCAAAAACATTCAGTACTTC. It specifies CATSGDPRTGLAKNIQYF.